These 27 T cell receptor beta chains came from one sample sequenced in a study of human T cells and chemical hapten exposure. Regarding time point: patch test 1, 2 weeks after DPC sensitization. As for treatment: therapeutic diphenylcyclopropenone sensitization with weekly scalp DPC. TCRdb fed the RACE reads into MiXCR, producing one record per CDR3 protein. Of 75,000 to 90,000 distinct CDR3 sequences in the sample, roughly 10% are singletons; the top ten hold roughly 4%. The sequences come from whole blood, collected in connection with sensitization to the hapten diphenylcyclopropenone (DPC). Every receptor here comes from a woman aged 55-75 years with alopecia areata. Some clones in this sample may be carry-over from other donors' samples.

About this clonotype: A much larger clonotype is one base distant, so this may be a read error. The V and J genes are TRBV19 and TRBJ1-4, with 7 bases identical to TRBD1. CDR1 and CDR2 (germline): LNHDA, SQIVND (reference sequence). CDR3 length equals 15 residues. The V and J ends lost 7 bases and 5 bases, in that order; junction bases with no gene match: 10. The CDR3 loop reads CASNDRAFGNEKLFF. DNA for the CDR3: TGTGCCAGTAATGACAGGGCTTTCGGAAATGAAAAACTGTTTTTT. Full variable domain (missing parts from reference TRBV19 and TRBJ1-4): DGGITQSPKYLFRKEGQNVTLSCEQNLNHDAMYWYRQDPGQGLRLIYYSQIVNDFQKGDIAEGYSVSREKKESFPLTVTSAQKNPTAFYLCASNDRAFGNEKLFFGSGTQLSVL.

This clonotype was recorded a few times. V and J are TRBV3-1 and TRBJ1-2; D is possibly TRBD1 (6 bases). Trimming shortened V by 2 bases and J by 4 bases, and 11 bases separated the two germline ends. This CDR3 region has 14 residues. Looked up from germline, CDR1 is LGHDT and CDR2 is YNNKEL (reference sequence). The CDR3 protein is CASSQRGGLYGYTF. As DNA, the CDR3 is TGTGCCAGCAGCCAACGTGGGGGGCTCTATGGCTACACCTTC.

This clonotype was picked up many times. V usage is TRBV3-1 and J usage is TRBJ1-5; the match to TRBD1 covers 8 bases. The CDR3 sequence is 15 residues long. After removal of 4 bases from V and 5 bases from J, the junction contained 7 bases not matched to a gene. Germline CDR1 reads LGHDT; CDR2 reads YNNKEL (reference sequence). The CDR3 reads CASSRDRSWDQPQHF. CDR3 nucleotide sequence: TGTGCCAGCAGCCGGGACAGGTCTTGGGATCAGCCCCAGCATTTT.

Ten or more counts support this clonotype. The V call is TRBV19, the J call TRBJ2-5; tentative D call: TRBD1 (6 bases). Trimming took off 7 bases at V and 2 bases at J, with 20 bases between the two ends. This CDR3 has 16 residues. Germline V lookup: CDR1 LNHDA, CDR2 SQIVND (reference sequence). The DNA of the CDR3 is TGTGCCAGTAACTCGCTGGCAGGGGAAATTCAAGAGACCCAGTACTTC. It specifies CASNSLAGEIQETQYF.

This clonotype was seen a few times. The rearrangement links TRBV6-6 to TRBJ2-3; possible D gene TRBD1, 6 bases. The CDR3 covers 15 residues. Germline CDR1 is MNHNY and CDR2 is SVGAGI (reference sequence). V gave up 5 bases and J gave up 2 bases, with 14 bases separating them. The CDR3 spells CASSHQDRPTDTQYF. DNA of the CDR3: TGTGCCAGCAGTCACCAAGACAGGCCCACAGATACGCAGTATTTT.

This chain connects TRBV27 to TRBJ1-1; the D is unclear. V lost 2 bases and J 1 base, leaving 8 bases between the germline ends. The germline CDR1 and CDR2 sequences are MNHEY and SMNVEV (reference sequence). The CDR3 has 14 residues. CDR3: CASSLGNGNTEAFF. For the CDR3, the DNA is TGTGCCAGCAGTTTAGGGAACGGGAACACTGAAGCTTTCTTT.

This chain links TRBV3-1 with TRBJ2-7; D may be TRBD1 (5 bases). V was trimmed by 2 bases and J by 2 bases, leaving 10 bases between them. The CDR3 contains 14 residues. From germline, CDR1 is LGHDT and CDR2 YNNKEL (reference sequence). CDR3 DNA sequence: TGTGCCAGCAGCCAAAGGCAGGGTACCTACGAGCAGTACTTC. Residues: CASSQRQGTYEQYF.

This clonotype was observed a few times. The chain couples TRBV12-3 or TRBV12-4 to TRBJ2-1; D is ambiguous. The V and J ends lost 3 bases and 3 bases respectively, with 9 bases between them. The CDR3 has 14 residues. CDR3 in amino acids: CASSLLPLYNEQFF. CDR3 DNA: TGTGCCAGCAGTTTGTTACCGCTCTACAATGAGCAGTTCTTC.

This clonotype was observed at least ten times. The rearrangement joins TRBV5-1 to TRBJ1-1, with no clear D. This CDR3 spans 15 amino acids. The germline V and J ends were trimmed by 5 bases and 1 base, with 15 bases remaining between them. From germline, CDR1 is SGHRS and CDR2 YFSETQ. CDR3 nucleotide sequence: TGCGCCAGCAGTGTCAGTCGCCCAGGGAACACTGAAGCTTTCTTT. Amino acid sequence: CASSVSRPGNTEAFF. The full variable domain, with the rest looked up from reference TRBV5-1 and TRBJ1-1, is KAGVTQTPRYLIKTRGQQVTLSCSPISGHRSVSWYQQTPGQGLQFLFEYFSETQRNKGNFPGRFSGRQFSNSRSEMNVSTLELGDSALYLCASSVSRPGNTEAFFGQGTRLTVV.

As DNA, the CDR3 is TGTGCCAGCAGTAGGGAAGAGGCGGGGACTGAAGCTTTCTTT. Its translation: CASSREEAGTEAFF. The chain links TRBV9 to TRBJ1-1; D is unclear. The CDR3 has 14 residues. The V gene's germline CDR1 is SGDLS and CDR2 YYNGEE. The ends were cut back, 5 bases at V and 5 bases at J, with 16 bases in the middle.

J is TRBJ2-2 and V is TRBV6-5, with D perhaps matching TRBD1 or TRBD2 (6 bases each). With 2 bases removed from V and 4 bases from J, the gap between germline ends came to 11 bases. The CDR3 is 15 amino acids. The germline V gene has CDR1 MNHEY and CDR2 SVGAGI. The CDR3 coding sequence is TGTGCCAGCAGTTACGGGGGGCAGGGCACCGGGGAGCTGTTTTTT. Protein: CASSYGGQGTGELFF.

There are many counts of this clonotype. V usage is TRBV2 and J usage is TRBJ1-2; 7 bases are shared with TRBD1. With 9 bases clipped from V and 1 base from J, the junction kept 14 bases outside the gene matches. This CDR3 is built from 16 residues. Per germline, CDR1 SNHLY and CDR2 FYNNEI. The CDR3 loop is CARETGTDKINYGYTF. The CDR3 DNA is TGTGCCAGAGAAACCGGGACAGATAAAATTAACTATGGCTACACCTTC.

V and J are TRBV7-9 and TRBJ1-6, with D unresolved. The CDR3 loop spans 12 amino acids. V lost 5 bases and J lost 9, with 8 bases in between. Germline-derived CDR1 and CDR2 are SEHNR and FQNEAQ (reference sequence). In DNA form, the CDR3 reads TGTGCCAGCAGCCCCGGTTTTTCACCCCTCCACTTT. Encoded protein: CASSPGFSPLHF.

The chain combines TRBV20-1 with TRBJ2-3, with D tentatively TRBD2 (5 bases). This CDR3 comprises 14 residues. Trimming took 6 bases from V and 1 from J, leaving 14 bases between them. Germline V gene sequence: CDR1 DFQATT, CDR2 SNEGSKA (reference sequence). CDR3 nucleotide sequence: TGCAGTGCCCCCCTGAGAGCGGGCACAGATACGCAGTATTTT. Its translation: CSAPLRAGTDTQYF.

The chain has TRBV4-1 and TRBJ2-1; D may be TRBD1 or TRBD2 (5 bases each). Germline CDR1 and CDR2: MGHRA and YSYEKL. The CDR3 extends over 15 amino acids. V lost 6 bases to trimming and J lost 6 bases, with 18 bases between them. CDR3 coding DNA: TGCGCCAGCAGACCGACCGGGACGGCCGGCAATGAGCAGTTCTTC. Translated: CASRPTGTAGNEQFF.

The chain uses TRBV11-2 and TRBJ2-3; 7 bases agree with TRBD2. The CDR3 extends over 16 amino acids. Trimming at V came to 1 base and at J to 2 bases, leaving 6 bases not matched to a gene. CDR1 is SGHAT and CDR2 is FQNNGV in the germline V gene. The CDR3 spells CASSLGKRDTTDTQYF. CDR3 coding DNA: TGTGCCAGCAGCTTAGGGAAGCGGGATACCACAGATACGCAGTATTTT.

The CDR3 nucleotides read TGTGCCAGCAGCTTAGTAACAGGGACTAACTATGGCTACACCTTC. As protein: CASSLVTGTNYGYTF. The genes are TRBV7-2 and TRBJ1-2; maybe TRBD1 (6 bases). Germline assignment: CDR1 SGHTA and CDR2 FQGNSA. This CDR3 is 15 amino acids long. V was shortened by 1 base and J by 0 bases, with 9 bases between the two germline ends.

This clonotype was counted at least ten times. The chain is built from TRBV12-3 or TRBV12-4 and TRBJ2-3, with TRBD2 matching 8 bases. After removal of 5 bases from V and 2 bases from J, the junction contained 9 bases not matched to a gene. The CDR3 extends over 16 amino acids. The CDR3 DNA reads as TGTGCCAGCAGTCCCAACTTAGCGGGGTTCACAGATACGCAGTATTTT. As protein: CASSPNLAGFTDTQYF.

On this clonotype: A much larger clone lies one base from this, so it may be a read error. The V gene is TRBV4-1, the J gene TRBJ1-6; 9 bases fit TRBD1. The germline CDR1 and CDR2 sequences are MGHRA and YSYEKL. The CDR3 runs to 17 residues. CDR3 region: CASSQGGWGQGYSPLYF. The CDR3 DNA is TGCGCCAGCAGCCAAGGAGGCTGGGGACAGGGCTATTCACCCCTCTACTTT.

This clonotype was picked up many times. The V call is TRBV11-2, the J call TRBJ1-4; no clear D gene. Germline V gene data show CDR1 as SGHAT and CDR2 as FQNNGV. Trimming left V 4 bases short and J 8 bases short, with 11 bases between. The CDR3 is 13 amino acids. CDR3 in DNA: TGTGCCAGCAGCTACAGTACCGGGGAAAAACTGTTTTTT. Translated, it gives CASSYSTGEKLFF.

With regard to this clonotype: A much more abundant neighbour one base away suggests this may be a read error. This chain connects TRBV14 to TRBJ1-1; D not certain. The CDR3 is 14 residues long. Germline CDR1 and CDR2: SGHDN and FVKESK. The V end lost 1 base, the J end lost 3 bases, and 9 bases lay between the germline ends. The CDR3 protein is CASSQALGHTEAFF. The CDR3 DNA follows: TGTGCCAGCAGCCAAGCTCTCGGTCACACTGAAGCTTTCTTT.

This clonotype was seen ten or more times. The chain joins TRBV20-1 to TRBJ2-5; weak D call: TRBD2 (7 bases). The CDR3 has 14 amino acids. The V end lost 6 bases, the J end lost 4 bases, and 18 bases lay between the germline ends. Germline values: CDR1 DFQATT, CDR2 SNEGSKA (reference sequence). The CDR3 region is CSARGAGAGETQYF. CDR3 sequence (DNA): TGCAGTGCCCGGGGGGCGGGGGCCGGAGAGACCCAGTACTTC.

This clonotype was seen a few times. V and J are TRBV7-9 and TRBJ1-1; 7 nucleotides agree with TRBD1. The germline V gene has CDR1 SEHNR and CDR2 FQNEAQ (reference sequence). V trimming: 6 bases; J trimming: 3 bases; junction bases outside the gene matches: 4. The CDR3 totals 13 residues. The CDR3, as DNA: TGTGCCAGCAGAGGACAGGCAGACACTGAAGCTTTCTTT. Translated: CASRGQADTEAFF.

This clonotype was seen a handful of times. The chain recombines TRBV12-3 or TRBV12-4 with TRBJ2-7; TRBD2 might be the D (6 bases). The V gene lost 3 bases and the J gene lost 1 base, with 10 bases spanning the gap. This CDR3 is 14 amino acids long. The CDR3 DNA follows: TGTGCCAGCAGTTTTAGCGGAACTTCCTACGAGCAGTACTTC. Encoded protein: CASSFSGTSYEQYF.

The chain carries TRBV5-1 and TRBJ1-4, with 10 bases matching TRBD1. CDR1 and CDR2 from the germline V gene are SGHRS and YFSETQ. CDR3 length: 15 amino acids. The V segment lost 1 base and the J segment 7 bases; nucleotides outside the gene matches: 4. This CDR3 reads CASSLSTGGVEKLFF. DNA for the CDR3: TGCGCCAGCAGCTTGTCGACAGGGGGCGTTGAAAAACTGTTTTTT.

In this sample, this clonotype turned up a few times. This chain connects TRBV28 to TRBJ2-3; no definite D call. The CDR3 is 11 amino acids. V lost 10 bases to trimming and J lost 3 bases, with 8 bases between them. CDR1 is MDHEN, CDR2 SYDVKM, per germline. CDR3 loop: CATRRTDTQYF. The CDR3 nucleotides read TGTGCCACCAGAAGGACAGATACGCAGTATTTT.

Ten or more counts support this clonotype. CDR3: CSCLFGRNQPQHF. CDR3 bases: TGCAGCTGCCTTTTTGGGCGGAATCAGCCCCAGCATTTT. V usage is TRBV29-1 and J usage is TRBJ1-5; no firm D call. In germline, CDR1 is SQVTM, CDR2 ANQGSEA. V was clipped by 8 bases and J by 4 bases, with 15 bases between them. This CDR3 is built from 13 residues.